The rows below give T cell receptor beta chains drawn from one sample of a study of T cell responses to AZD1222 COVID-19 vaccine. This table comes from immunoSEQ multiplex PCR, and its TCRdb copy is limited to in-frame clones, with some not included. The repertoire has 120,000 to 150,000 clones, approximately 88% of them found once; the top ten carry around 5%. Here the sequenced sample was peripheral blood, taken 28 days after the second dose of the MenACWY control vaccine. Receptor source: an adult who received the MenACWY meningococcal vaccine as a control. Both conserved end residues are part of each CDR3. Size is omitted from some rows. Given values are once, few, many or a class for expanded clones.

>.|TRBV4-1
CASSQGALSGPYGYTF
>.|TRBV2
CASSRTNRGPNTGELFF
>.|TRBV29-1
CSVGHPERASGYTF
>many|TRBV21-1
CASSKVGSGSRSSYEQYF
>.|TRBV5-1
CASSRGTVMNTEAFF
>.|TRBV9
CASSRRAVSYNEQFF
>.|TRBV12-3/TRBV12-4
CASTGGRNYGYTF
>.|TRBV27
CASNTWGGELFF
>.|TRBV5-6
CASSLAEGAASSYGYTF
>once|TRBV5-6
CASSQGQYPSTDTQYF
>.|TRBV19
CASSIPRTEAFF
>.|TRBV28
CATFSGGDSRHRDTQYF
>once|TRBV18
CASSPDRNYGYTF
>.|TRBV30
CAWSVGRGPQNIQYF
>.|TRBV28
CASSSPGTANYNEQFF
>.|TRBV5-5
CASSLTGVGEQYF
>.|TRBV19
CASSKGLGDSGANVLTF
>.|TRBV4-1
CASSLDPGTGYNYGYTF
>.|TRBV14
CASSQEISGSGEKLFF
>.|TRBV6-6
CASSSLRTGGTYGYTF
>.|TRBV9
CASSVARVSYEQYF
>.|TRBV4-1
CASSRQLVPGELFF
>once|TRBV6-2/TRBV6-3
CASSFVSGRNSNQPQHF
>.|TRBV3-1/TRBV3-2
CASRDTAGKNTEAFF
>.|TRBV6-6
CASSSLRRSQETQYF
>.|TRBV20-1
CSASTHLAGGPYEQYF
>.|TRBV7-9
CASSLAGIREKLFF
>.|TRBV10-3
CAISESGTGGEQPQHF